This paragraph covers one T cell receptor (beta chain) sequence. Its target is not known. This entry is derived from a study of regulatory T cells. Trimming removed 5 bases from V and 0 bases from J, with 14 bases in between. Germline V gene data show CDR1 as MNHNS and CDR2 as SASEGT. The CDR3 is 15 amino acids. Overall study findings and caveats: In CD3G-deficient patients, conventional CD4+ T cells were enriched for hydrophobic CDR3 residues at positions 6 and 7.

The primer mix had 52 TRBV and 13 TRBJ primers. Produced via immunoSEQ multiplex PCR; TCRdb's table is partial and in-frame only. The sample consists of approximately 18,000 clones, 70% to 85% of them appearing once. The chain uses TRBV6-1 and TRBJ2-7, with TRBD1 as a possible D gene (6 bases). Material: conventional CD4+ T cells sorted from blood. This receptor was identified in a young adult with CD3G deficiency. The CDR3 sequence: CASSLKRGGSYEQYF. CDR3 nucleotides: TGTGCCAGCAGTTTAAAGAGAGGGGGCTCCTACGAGCAGTACTTC.